This T cell receptor beta chain was identified in a study of neoadjuvant anti-PD-1 for oral cavity cancer. Overall study context: Non-progressing patients received a fourth nivolumab dose near day 43, then surgery on days 50-56.

Germline loops: CDR1 MNHEY, CDR2 SVGAGI. V lost 2 bases, J lost 5 bases, and 15 bases lay in between. CDR3 length equals 15 residues. TCRdb keeps only in-frame clones here, not all; method: immunoSEQ multiplex PCR. The sample carries roughly 14,000 clones, about 70% recorded once. These oral cavity squamous cell carcinomas were HPV-negative and locally advanced. A word on this clone: Its specificity is not known.

General study results and limits: Treg/Th17 ratio rose with pretreatment blood and fell with post-treatment tumor TCRbeta clonality.

The J gene is TRBJ1-1, the V gene TRBV6-5; TRBD1 is a possible D gene (6 bases). The sequencing here drew on PBMCs, taken before nivolumab (anti-PD-1) treatment. The source is a person aged 40 to 85 with oral cavity squamous cell carcinoma. CDR3 nucleotides: TGTGCCAGCAGTTACGTTAGGGGGGAGGGGACTGAAGCTTTCTTT. Protein product: CASSYVRGEGTEAFF.